This entry features one TCR beta chain sequence. Its antigen is undetermined. V was pared by 1 base and J by 6 bases, with 6 bases of the junction left unmatched. Germline V gene sequence: CDR1 LNHNV, CDR2 YYDKDF (reference sequence). The CDR3 is made up of 17 amino acids. These data belong to a study of cytomegalovirus exposure and HLA in healthy donors. In the study overall: There were 350 to 400 genotyped donors. Of these, about 86% fell in the genetic ancestry cluster associated with self-reported Caucasian donors. Study-wide results and limits: It was confirmed in vitro that a few of the CMV-associated chains were specific for CMV antigens. In a later analysis, donors in an Asian-associated ancestry cluster reportedly had fewer N-insertions in productive TCRs than the cohort mean.

PCR employed 60 Vbeta and 13 Jbeta primers. Per the study methods: In a later analysis, the count reached some 73 million unique TCR beta chains, with roughly 11 million shared. The repertoire was sequenced with immunoSEQ multiplex PCR; TCRdb's copy has only in-frame clones and lacks some. V, J and clone size are those of that table, while D and trimming were read from the DNA. The data show roughly 100,000 clones, around 70% seen once. The origin of this receptor is a man aged 30 to 45 in good health and CMV-seronegative. The rearrangement uses TRBV15 and TRBJ2-2; 12 bases map to TRBD2. Input material: PBMCs. In DNA form, the CDR3 reads TGTGCCACCAGCAGAGCGGGACTAGCGGGTGATCCCGGGGAGCTGTTTTTT. This sequence encodes CATSRAGLAGDPGELFF.